The clone carrying this T cell receptor (beta chain) was observed a single time. The entry originates in a study of blood T cell repertoires in COVID-19. Across the whole study: The samples span acute and convalescent COVID-19 from the United States, Italy and Spain. Sources were T cells, B-cell-depleted T cells, or PBMCs; the material itself was cDNA or gDNA.

Trimming took off 2 bases at V and 4 bases at J, with 17 bases between the two ends. The CDR3 has 16 amino acids. In germline, CDR1 is SGHDN, CDR2 FVKESK. Under the authors' procedure: Researchers report that nucleated cell counts were estimated from reference gene primer amplification. TCRdb's table, derived via immunoSEQ multiplex PCR, lists solely in-frame clones and lacks some. V, J and clone size derive from that table, while D and trimming were established from the DNA sequence. The sample holds approximately 470,000 clones, approximately 85% seen once. This TCR came from a human donor in a cohort sampled during active COVID-19. Source material: peripheral blood. This sequence joins TRBV14 and TRBJ1-1; a weak D match, TRBD1 (5 bases). In DNA, the CDR3 is TGTGCCAGCAGCCAAATGGACATCAAGGTGGGCACTGAAGCTTTCTTT. This encodes CASSQMDIKVGTEAFF.